Listed below are T cell receptor beta chains from one sample, sequenced in a study of PD-L1 blockade in urothelial cancer. Data came from immunoSEQ multiplex PCR; TCRdb stores just in-frame clones and leaves some out. The profile shows 45,000 to 50,000 clones, 88% of them singletons. Here the sequenced sample was PBMCs, taken around atezolizumab (anti-PD-L1) treatment. The receptors shown here come from a man older than 75 with urothelial cancer. Both conserved end residues are part of each CDR3. Fields, in order: J gene, V gene, D gene, clone size, CDR3 DNA, CDR3 protein. The D gene is left open where the match is weak. Only some rows state a clone size, as once, few, many or a class for expanded clones.

>TRBJ2-1|TRBV30|TRBD2|NA
TGTGCCTGGAGTTCTCTAGCGGGAGCCAATGAGCAGTTCTTC
CAWSSLAGANEQFF
>TRBJ2-1|TRBV27|TRBD2|NA
TGTGCCAGCAGTTTCGAGCGGGGATATGTCAATGAGCAGTTCTTC
CASSFERGYVNEQFF
>TRBJ2-5|TRBV27|TRBD2|NA
TGTGCCAGCAGCCCCCTTCCCGGGACTAGCGGGCTTCAAGAGACCCAGTACTTC
CASSPLPGTSGLQETQYF
>TRBJ1-4|TRBV28|TRBD1|NA
TGTGCCAGCAGTTTCTGGGGGACAGGGGGGGAAAAACTGTTTTTT
CASSFWGTGGEKLFF
>TRBJ2-5|TRBV16|TRBD1|NA
TGTGCCAGCAGCCATTACAGGGGGGAGACCCAGTACTTC
CASSHYRGETQYF
>TRBJ2-1|TRBV6-1|NA|NA
TGTGCCAGCAGTGAACTAAATGAGCAGTTCTTC
CASSELNEQFF
>TRBJ1-5|TRBV10-1|NA|NA
TGCGCCAGCAGTGGACAGGCAAATCAGCCCCAGCATTTT
CASSGQANQPQHF
>TRBJ2-2|TRBV27|NA|NA
TGTGCCAGCACCAGAGACATTGGCACCGGGGAGCTGTTTTTT
CASTRDIGTGELFF
>TRBJ2-1|TRBV12-5|TRBD2|NA
TGTGCTAGTGGTTCTCGCTGGTTGGCGGGAGAGGGGGAGCAGTTCTTC
CASGSRWLAGEGEQFF
>TRBJ2-1|TRBV4-1|TRBD2|few
TGCGCCAGCAGCCAAGCCGTAGCGGGAGGGCGGTACAATGAGCAGTTCTTC
CASSQAVAGGRYNEQFF
>TRBJ1-2|TRBV19|TRBD1|NA
TGTGCCAGTCGCGGAGGGACAGTGGGGGGCTACACCTTC
CASRGGTVGGYTF
>TRBJ2-1|TRBV10-3|TRBD2|NA
TGTGCCATCAGTGCCCAGGGACTAGCATACAATGAGCAGTTCTTC
CAISAQGLAYNEQFF
>TRBJ2-2|TRBV19|NA|NA
TGTGCCAGTAATCTAAGGGGTACAATCGGGGAGCTGTTTTTT
CASNLRGTIGELFF
>TRBJ1-5|TRBV30|NA|NA
TGTGCCTGGAAGGAGGGTTGGGGACAGCCCCAGCATTTT
CAWKEGWGQPQHF
>TRBJ2-2|TRBV6-5|NA|once
TGTGCCAGCAGTCCTGGGACTTTCACCGGGGAGCTGTTTTTT
CASSPGTFTGELFF
>TRBJ1-1|TRBV7-2|TRBD1|NA
TGTGCCAGCAGCGCGGGACAGGTGAACACTGAAGCTTTCTTT
CASSAGQVNTEAFF
>TRBJ2-5|TRBV2|NA|NA
TGTGCCAGCAAAGGGGGTGTACAAGAGACCCAGTACTTC
CASKGGVQETQYF
>TRBJ1-4|TRBV9|NA|NA
TGTGCCAGCAGCACCAGTCCCGCAACTAATGAAAAACTGTTTTTT
CASSTSPATNEKLFF
>TRBJ2-3|TRBV7-8|TRBD2|NA
TGTGCCAGCAGCCAGGGACTAGCGGGAGTAGATACGCAGTATTTT
CASSQGLAGVDTQYF
>TRBJ2-1|TRBV5-1|TRBD2|NA
TGCGCCAGCAGCCTTTATAGACGGGCCGGGACTAGCGGGGTTCCCAGCTCCTACAATGAGCAGTTCTTC
CASSLYRRAGTSGVPSSYNEQFF
>TRBJ1-5|TRBV7-2|NA|NA
TGTGCCAGCAGCGTGTCGGGGAGGGCAAGCCAGCCCCAGCATTTT
CASSVSGRASQPQHF
>TRBJ2-1|TRBV5-1|TRBD2|NA
TGCGCCAGCAGCTTGCCGGGAGGAGGTAATGAGCAGTTCTTC
CASSLPGGGNEQFF
>TRBJ1-2|TRBV19|TRBD1|NA
TGTGCCAGTAGTACCCGACAGGGGGGTACCTATGGCTACACCTTC
CASSTRQGGTYGYTF
>TRBJ2-1|TRBV28|NA|NA
TGTGCCAGCAGTTTAAGTGGGGCGCCTGAGCAGTTCTTC
CASSLSGAPEQFF
>TRBJ1-2|TRBV18|TRBD1|NA
TGTGCCAGCTCACCACGGATCGACAGGGGGGGCGTAGGCTACACCTTC
CASSPRIDRGGVGYTF
>TRBJ2-5|TRBV6-5|NA|NA
TGTGCCAGCCTGGGGCAGGGAACCCAGTACTTC
CASLGQGTQYF
>TRBJ1-4|TRBV5-1|NA|NA
TGCGCCAGCAGCTTCCAGTCAAATGAAAAACTGTTTTTT
CASSFQSNEKLFF
>TRBJ2-7|TRBV11-2|NA|NA
TGTGCCAGCAGCTCCGGGTTGGGGCAGGCCGCCTCCTACGAGCAGTACTTC
CASSSGLGQAASYEQYF
>TRBJ1-1|TRBV5-5|NA|NA
TGTGCCAGCAGCTGGGGTGCAGGGGTGAACACTGAAGCTTTCTTT
CASSWGAGVNTEAFF
>TRBJ2-1|TRBV7-6|NA|NA
TGTGCCAGCAGCCTTCTGGGGGGAGGTACCTACAATGAGCAGTTCTTC
CASSLLGGGTYNEQFF
>TRBJ1-4|TRBV30|TRBD1|few
TGTGCCTGGAGTGTACAGGGGGGGCCTAATGAAAAACTGTTTTTT
CAWSVQGGPNEKLFF
>TRBJ1-2|TRBV4-3|NA|NA
TGCGCCAGCAGCCAAGACGGAGGGACGCTGAGAGGCTACACCTTC
CASSQDGGTLRGYTF